The source of this TCR beta chain is a study of PD-L1 blockade in urothelial cancer. Time point described: pretreatment peripheral blood. The CDR3 is 13 residues long. J gave up 1 base and V 4 bases, and 2 bases lay outside the gene matches. Germline-derived CDR1 and CDR2 are GTSNPN and SVGIG (reference sequence). On this clone itself: The same CDR3 also results from other DNA sequences found in this sample.

Sequencing used immunoSEQ multiplex PCR; TCRdb keeps in-frame clones, though not all of them. This sample has approximately 72,000 clones, with more than 75% found just once. The origin of this receptor is a man in his 60s with urothelial cancer. The material sequenced was PBMCs, taken around atezolizumab (anti-PD-L1) treatment. The chain couples TRBV30 to TRBJ1-1; TRBD1 matches at 8 bases. The CDR3 sequence is CAWNTGGNTEAFF. CDR3 in DNA: TGTGCCTGGAACACAGGGGGGAACACTGAAGCTTTCTTT.